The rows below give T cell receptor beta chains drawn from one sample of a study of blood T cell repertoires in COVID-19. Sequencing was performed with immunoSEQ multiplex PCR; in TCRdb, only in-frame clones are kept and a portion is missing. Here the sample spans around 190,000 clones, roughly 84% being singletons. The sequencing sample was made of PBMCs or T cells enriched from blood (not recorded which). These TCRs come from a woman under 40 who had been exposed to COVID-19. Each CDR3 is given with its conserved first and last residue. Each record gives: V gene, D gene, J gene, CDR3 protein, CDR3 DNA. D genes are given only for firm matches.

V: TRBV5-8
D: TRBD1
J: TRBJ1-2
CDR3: CASSARRGRGYGYTF
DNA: TGTGCCAGCAGCGCGCGCAGGGGGCGCGGCTATGGCTACACCTTC

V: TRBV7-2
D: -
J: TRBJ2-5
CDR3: CASSPGTTGETQYF
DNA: TGTGCCAGCAGCCCCGGGACAACAGGGGAGACCCAGTACTTC

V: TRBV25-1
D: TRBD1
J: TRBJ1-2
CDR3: CASSVDHRGNGYTF
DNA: TGTGCCAGCAGTGTCGATCACAGGGGGAACGGCTACACCTTC

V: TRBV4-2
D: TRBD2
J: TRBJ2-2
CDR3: CASSLGLAGRAGELFF
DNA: TGTGCCAGCAGCCTCGGTCTAGCGGGGCGGGCCGGGGAGCTGTTTTTT

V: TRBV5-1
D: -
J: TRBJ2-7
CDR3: CASSLVPGVILNEQYF
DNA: TGCGCCAGCAGCTTGGTTCCAGGGGTGATCCTTAACGAGCAGTACTTC

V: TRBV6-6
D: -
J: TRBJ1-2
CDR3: CASSWQGDGYTF
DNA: TGTGCCAGCAGTTGGCAGGGCGATGGCTACACCTTC

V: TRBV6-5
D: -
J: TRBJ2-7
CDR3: CATWDTRSYEQYF
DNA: TGTGCCACCTGGGACACACGCTCCTACGAGCAGTACTTC

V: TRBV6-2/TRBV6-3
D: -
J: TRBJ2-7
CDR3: CASSYLGGPYEQYF
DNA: TGTGCCAGCAGTTACCTCGGGGGTCCCTACGAGCAGTACTTC

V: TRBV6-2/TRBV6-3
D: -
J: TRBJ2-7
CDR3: CASSVTEVYEQYF
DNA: TGTGCCAGCAGTGTTACAGAAGTTTACGAGCAGTACTTC

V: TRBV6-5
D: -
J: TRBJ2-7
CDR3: CASSYGRTYEQYF
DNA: TGTGCCAGCAGTTACGGGAGAACCTACGAGCAGTACTTC

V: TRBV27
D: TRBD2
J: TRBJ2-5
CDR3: CASSLKRGGQETQYF
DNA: TGTGCCAGCAGTTTAAAGCGGGGGGGACAAGAGACCCAGTACTTC

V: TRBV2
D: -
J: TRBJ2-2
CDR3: CASSETGHSTGELFF
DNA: TGTGCCAGCAGTGAAACGGGACACTCCACCGGGGAGCTGTTTTTT

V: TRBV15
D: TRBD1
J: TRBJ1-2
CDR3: CATSSPFPGQYGYTF
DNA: TGTGCCACCAGCAGCCCCTTTCCGGGACAGTATGGCTACACCTTC